This T cell receptor beta chain was sequenced in a study of T cell repertoires in cytomegalovirus infection. Turning to the study itself: Selected CMV epitopes included recently identified HLA-C-restricted ones as well as well-studied HLA-B-restricted ones. Public TCR beta signatures indicated both CMV infection and matching HLA type.

Study results and caveats: The study identified carriers of CMV plus the relevant HLA from cumulative public TCR beta family frequency.

This clonotype was picked up many times. The antigen remains unidentified. TCRdb passed the reads through MiXCR, listing each CDR3 protein once. The data contain hundreds of thousands of distinct CDR3 sequences, 33% of them singletons. The J segment lost 3 bases and the V segment lost 5 bases, leaving 17 bases of the junction unmatched. Germline-derived CDR1 and CDR2 are MNHNS and SASEGT. The CDR3 runs 19 residues. The V call is TRBV6-1, the J call TRBJ1-5; 9 bases match TRBD1. This receptor was identified in a human donor in good health (CMV status not recorded). Some clones in this sample may be carry-over from other donors' samples. This specimen consisted of cultured PBMCs, obtained from culture after CMV antigen stimulation. The DNA of the CDR3 is TGTGCCAGCAGTAAGGACAGGGGAATATCGGTCAGTCCCAATCAGCCCCAGCATTTT. This codes for CASSKDRGISVSPNQPQHF.